This T cell receptor (beta chain) comes out of a study of tumor-infiltrating lymphocytes in primary liver carcinoma. The germline V gene has CDR1 WSHSY and CDR2 SAAADI. CDR3 length: 14 amino acids. Without any cell sorting, about 18-30 mg of bulk tissue yielded co-extracted RNA and DNA. Worth noting for this clonotype: A read error may produce the germline difference seen at one junction end.

With a constant-region primer, TCR beta cDNA was made from around 530 ng of total RNA. Three nested multiplex PCR rounds, a slightly modified ARM-PCR, produced the libraries for TCR beta. The first two PCR rounds, around 10 cycles each, used TRBV1-TRBV30 forward primers and a C-beta reverse primer. TCRdb reanalysed the multiplex PCR reads using MiXCR and keeps one entry per CDR3 protein. The sample contains fewer than 250,000 distinct CDR3 sequences, about 85% of which appear only once. The sequenced sample consisted of tumor tissue from primary liver carcinoma. This TCR was recovered from a man between 40 and 49 years old with primary liver carcinoma and hepatitis B virus infection. J is TRBJ1-2 and V is TRBV10-2, with 9 bases identical to TRBD1. DNA of the CDR3: TGCACCAGTAGTGTACAGGGGGCAAACTATGGCTACACCTTC. Protein sequence: CTSSVQGANYGYTF.